The clone carrying this T cell receptor beta chain showed up many times. Time point defined: newly diagnosed GD, antithyroid drugs for less than 3 months. Following extraction of RNA from PBMCs, that RNA was used to make the TCR library. With iRepertoire HTBI primers and Arm-PCR of CDR3 regions, TCR beta libraries were built. Each CDR3 protein is one row after TCRdb ran MiXCR on the multiplex PCR reads. The sample contains 350,000 to 550,000 distinct CDR3 sequences, 12% to 15% of which appear only once. Trimming cost V 5 bases and J 4 bases, with 18 bases left between them. This CDR3 is 15 amino acids long. Germline CDR1 reads SEHNR; CDR2 reads FQNEAQ (reference sequence). This record comes from a study of regulatory T cells in long-lasting Graves disease. These data were also filed under a second study, of T cells in Graves' hyperthyroidism and ophthalmopathy.

The sequenced sample was peripheral blood mononuclear cells (PBMCs), obtained at new diagnosis, from a patient treated with antithyroid drugs. The chain recombines TRBV7-9 with TRBJ2-7, with D possibly being TRBD1 (8 bases). The origin of this receptor is a woman aged 45 to 65 with Graves disease. The CDR3 protein is CASSGGGQDHYEQYF. CDR3 nucleotide sequence: TGTGCCAGCAGCGGCGGGGGACAGGACCATTACGAGCAGTACTTC. Combining the CDR3 with reference TRBV7-9 and TRBJ2-7 gives the whole variable domain DTGVSQNPRHKITKRGQNVTFRCDPISEHNRLYWYRQTLGQGPEFLTYFQNEAQLEKSRLLSDRFSAERPKGSFSTLEIQRTEQGDSAMYLCASSGGGQDHYEQYFGPGTRLTVT.